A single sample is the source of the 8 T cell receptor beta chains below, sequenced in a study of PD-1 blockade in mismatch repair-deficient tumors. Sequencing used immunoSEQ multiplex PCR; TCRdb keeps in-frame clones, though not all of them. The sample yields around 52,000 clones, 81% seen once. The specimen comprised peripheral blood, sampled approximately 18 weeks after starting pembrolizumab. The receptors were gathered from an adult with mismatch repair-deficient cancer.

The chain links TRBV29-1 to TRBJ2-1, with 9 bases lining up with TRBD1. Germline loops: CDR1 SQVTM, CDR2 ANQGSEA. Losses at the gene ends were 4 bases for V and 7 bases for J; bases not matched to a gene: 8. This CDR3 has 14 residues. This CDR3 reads CSVGDRGFNNEQFF. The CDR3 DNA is TGCAGCGTTGGCGACAGGGGGTTTAATAATGAGCAGTTCTTC.

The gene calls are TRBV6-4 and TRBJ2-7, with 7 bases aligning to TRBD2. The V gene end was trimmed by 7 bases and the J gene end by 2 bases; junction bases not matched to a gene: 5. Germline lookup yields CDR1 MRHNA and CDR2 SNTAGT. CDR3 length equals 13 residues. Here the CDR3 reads CASMGSGTYEQYF. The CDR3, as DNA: TGTGCCAGCATGGGAAGCGGGACCTACGAGCAGTACTTC.

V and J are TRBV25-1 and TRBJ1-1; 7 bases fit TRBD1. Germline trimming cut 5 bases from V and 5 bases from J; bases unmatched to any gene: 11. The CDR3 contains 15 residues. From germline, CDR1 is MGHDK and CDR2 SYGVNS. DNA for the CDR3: TGTGCCAGCAGTCTCCCGAGGGGGCGCGGAACTGAAGCTTTCTTT. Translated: CASSLPRGRGTEAFF. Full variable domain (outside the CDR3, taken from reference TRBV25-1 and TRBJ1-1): EADIYQTPRYLVIGTGKKITLECSQTMGHDKMYWYQQDPGMELHLIHYSYGVNSTEKGDLSSESTVSRIRTEHFPLTLESARPSHTSQYLCASSLPRGRGTEAFFGQGTRLTVV.

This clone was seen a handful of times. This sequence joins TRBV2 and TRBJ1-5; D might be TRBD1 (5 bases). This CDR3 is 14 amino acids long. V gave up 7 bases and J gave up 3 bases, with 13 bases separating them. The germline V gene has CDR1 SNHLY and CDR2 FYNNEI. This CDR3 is CASTSGRNNQPQHF. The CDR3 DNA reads TGTGCCAGCACATCGGGACGGAACAATCAGCCCCAGCATTTT.

CDR3 region: CASESRNSYEQYF. The CDR3 nucleotides are TGTGCCAGCGAAAGCAGGAATTCCTACGAGCAGTACTTC. The rearrangement joins TRBV11-2 to TRBJ2-7; D unresolved. Trimming pared 8 bases from V and 1 base from J, leaving 12 bases between. This CDR3 has 13 residues. Germline V CDR1 and CDR2: SGHAT, FQNNGV.

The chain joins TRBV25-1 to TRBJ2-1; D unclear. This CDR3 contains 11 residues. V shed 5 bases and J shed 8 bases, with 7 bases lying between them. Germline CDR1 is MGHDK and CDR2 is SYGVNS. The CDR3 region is CASSRKDEQFF. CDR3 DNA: TGTGCCAGCAGTCGGAAGGATGAGCAGTTCTTC.

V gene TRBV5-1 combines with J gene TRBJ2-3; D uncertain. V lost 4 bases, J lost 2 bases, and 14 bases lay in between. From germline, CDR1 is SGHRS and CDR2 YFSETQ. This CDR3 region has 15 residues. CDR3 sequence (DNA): TGCGCCAGCAGCGCCCAGGATGCCCCCACAGATACGCAGTATTTT. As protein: CASSAQDAPTDTQYF.

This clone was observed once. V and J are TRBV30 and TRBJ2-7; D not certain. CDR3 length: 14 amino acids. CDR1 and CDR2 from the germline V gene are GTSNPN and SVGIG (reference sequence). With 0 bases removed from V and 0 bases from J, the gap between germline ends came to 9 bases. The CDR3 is CAWSVSGSSYEQYF. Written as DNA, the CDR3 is TGTGCCTGGAGTGTTTCAGGTAGCTCCTACGAGCAGTACTTC.